Below are 6 T cell receptor beta chains sequenced from a single sample in a study of blood T cell repertoires in COVID-19. The repertoire was sequenced with immunoSEQ multiplex PCR; TCRdb's copy has only in-frame clones and lacks some. Of 110,000 to 150,000 clones listed, about four fifths were seen once; the top ten hold approximately 3.5%. The specimen was peripheral blood. Receptor source: a man aged 70-80 years who had recovered from COVID-19.

This chain uses TRBV15 with TRBJ2-1, with 13 bases identical to TRBD2. There are 19 residues in the CDR3. The V gene end was trimmed by 3 bases and the J gene end by 4 bases; junction bases not matched to a gene: 12. Germline V gene data show CDR1 as LNHNV and CDR2 as YYDKDF (reference sequence). CDR3 nucleotides: TGTGCCACCAGCAGCCTTATGGGGCAGGGACTAGCGGGGTACAATGAGCAGTTCTTC. It translates to CATSSLMGQGLAGYNEQFF.

Comments on this clone: The same CDR3 can be traced to other DNA sequences in this sample. The rearrangement uses TRBV5-1 and TRBJ2-3; D is undetermined. Trimming took 0 bases from V and 0 from J, leaving 5 bases between them. Germline values: CDR1 SGHRS, CDR2 YFSETQ. CDR3 length: 14 amino acids. CDR3 residues: CASSLGGSTDTQYF. DNA for the CDR3: TGCGCCAGCAGCTTGGGCGGTAGCACAGATACGCAGTATTTT.

This chain joins TRBV12-3 or TRBV12-4 and TRBJ2-3; D gene ambiguous. V was shortened by 3 bases and J by 4 bases, with 8 bases between the two germline ends. The CDR3 extends over 13 amino acids. The CDR3: CASSFFMSDTQYF. As DNA, the CDR3 is TGTGCCAGCAGTTTCTTTATGTCAGATACGCAGTATTTT.

V and J are TRBV14 and TRBJ2-7; D gene unclear. CDR1 SGHDN and CDR2 FVKESK come from the germline V gene. Deletions cut 1 base from V and 6 bases from J, with 7 bases between. This CDR3 is 12 amino acids long. The CDR3 protein is CASSQGLSEQYF. DNA of the CDR3: TGTGCCAGCAGCCAAGGACTTAGCGAGCAGTACTTC.

The chain has TRBV4-3 and TRBJ1-4; possible D gene TRBD1, 5 bases. Trimming shortened V by 4 bases and J by 7 bases, and 16 bases separated the two germline ends. CDR1 LGHNA and CDR2 YSLEER come from the germline V gene. The CDR3 loop spans 15 amino acids. The CDR3 DNA sequence: TGCGCCAGCAGCCCCCGGGGGGAATCAAGTGAAAAACTGTTTTTT. Translated: CASSPRGESSEKLFF.

The genes are TRBV5-1 and TRBJ2-5, with D tentatively TRBD2 (5 bases). The CDR3 has 16 residues. V was trimmed by 4 bases and J by 1 base, leaving 17 bases between them. From germline, CDR1 is SGHRS and CDR2 YFSETQ. The CDR3 loop reads CASSLQGGLTQETQYF. In DNA, the CDR3 is TGCGCCAGCAGCCTTCAAGGCGGGCTGACCCAAGAGACCCAGTACTTC. The entire variable domain, with the rest obtained from reference TRBV5-1 and TRBJ2-5, is as follows: KAGVTQTPRYLIKTRGQQVTLSCSPISGHRSVSWYQQTPGQGLQFLFEYFSETQRNKGNFPGRFSGRQFSNSRSEMNVSTLELGDSALYLCASSLQGGLTQETQYFGPGTRLLVL.